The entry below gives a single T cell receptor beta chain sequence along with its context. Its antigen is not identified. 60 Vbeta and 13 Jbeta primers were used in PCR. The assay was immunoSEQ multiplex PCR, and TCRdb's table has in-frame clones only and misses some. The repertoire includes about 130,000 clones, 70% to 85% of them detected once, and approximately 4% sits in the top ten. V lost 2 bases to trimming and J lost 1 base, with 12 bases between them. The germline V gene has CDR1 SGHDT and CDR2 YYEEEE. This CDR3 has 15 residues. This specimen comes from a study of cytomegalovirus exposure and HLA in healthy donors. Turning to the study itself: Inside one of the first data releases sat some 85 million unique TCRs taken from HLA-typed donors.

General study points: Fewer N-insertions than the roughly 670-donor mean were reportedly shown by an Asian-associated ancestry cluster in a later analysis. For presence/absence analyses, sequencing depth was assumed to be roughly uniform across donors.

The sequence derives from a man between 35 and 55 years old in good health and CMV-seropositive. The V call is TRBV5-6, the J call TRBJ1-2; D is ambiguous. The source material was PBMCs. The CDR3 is CASSFYGQINYGYTF. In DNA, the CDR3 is TGTGCCAGCAGCTTTTATGGGCAGATTAACTATGGCTACACCTTC. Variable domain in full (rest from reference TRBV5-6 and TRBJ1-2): DAGVTQSPTHLIKTRGQQVTLRCSPKSGHDTVSWYQQALGQGPQFIFQYYEEEERQRGNFPDRFSGHQFPNYSSELNVNALLLGDSALYLCASSFYGQINYGYTFGSGTRLTVV.